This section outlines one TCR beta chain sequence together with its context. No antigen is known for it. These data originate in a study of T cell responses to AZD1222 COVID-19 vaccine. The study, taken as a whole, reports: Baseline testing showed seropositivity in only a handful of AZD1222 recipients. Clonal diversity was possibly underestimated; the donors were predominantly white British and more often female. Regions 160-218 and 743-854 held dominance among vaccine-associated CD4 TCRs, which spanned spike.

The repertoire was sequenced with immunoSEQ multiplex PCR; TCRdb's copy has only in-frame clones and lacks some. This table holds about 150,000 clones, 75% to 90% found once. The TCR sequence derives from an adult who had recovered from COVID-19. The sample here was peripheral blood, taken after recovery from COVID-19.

CDR3 in DNA: TGTGCCAGCAGTTACACCCTTGTTGCCGTAAAAGAGACCCAGTACTTC. This encodes CASSYTLVAVKETQYF. The rearrangement uses TRBV27 and TRBJ2-5; D call uncertain. The germline V gene encodes CDR1 MNHEY and CDR2 SMNVEV (reference sequence). The CDR3 has 16 amino acids. V gave up 4 bases and J gave up 3 bases, with 18 bases separating them.